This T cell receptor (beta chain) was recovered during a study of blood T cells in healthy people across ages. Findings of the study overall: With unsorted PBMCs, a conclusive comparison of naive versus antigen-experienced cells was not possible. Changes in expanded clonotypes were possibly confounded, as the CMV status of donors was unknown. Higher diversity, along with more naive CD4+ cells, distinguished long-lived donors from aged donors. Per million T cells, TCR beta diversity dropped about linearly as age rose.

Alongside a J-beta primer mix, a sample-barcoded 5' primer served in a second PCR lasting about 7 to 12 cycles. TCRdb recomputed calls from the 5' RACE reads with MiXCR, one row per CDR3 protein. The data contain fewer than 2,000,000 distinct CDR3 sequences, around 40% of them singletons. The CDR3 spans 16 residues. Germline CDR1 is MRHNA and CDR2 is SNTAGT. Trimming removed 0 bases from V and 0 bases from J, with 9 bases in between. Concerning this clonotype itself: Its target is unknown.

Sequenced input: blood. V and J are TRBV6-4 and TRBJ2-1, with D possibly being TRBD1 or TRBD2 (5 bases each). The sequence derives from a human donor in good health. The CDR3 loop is CASSDSKGSSYNEQFF. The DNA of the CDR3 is TGTGCCAGCAGTGACTCGAAGGGGAGCTCCTACAATGAGCAGTTCTTC.